The sample holds a few counts of the clone carrying this T cell receptor beta chain. The CDR3 loop spans 17 amino acids. The germline gives CDR1 MDHEN, CDR2 SYDVKM. V shed 8 bases, J shed 0 bases, and the junction held 11 bases outside the gene matches. These data come from a study of T cells in Graves' hyperthyroidism and ophthalmopathy. Researchers amplified the TCR beta CDR3 regions from RNA transcripts. First-round RT-PCR of the TCR CDR3 relied on the HTBI primer set. TCRdb ran MiXCR on the multiplex PCR reads and lists one entry per CDR3 protein. In the table there are hundreds of thousands of distinct CDR3 sequences, less than 15% of which are singletons.

The sequenced material came from blood. The TCR was taken from a woman in her late teens or twenties with Graves' hyperthyroidism. The chain links TRBV28 to TRBJ1-5, with TRBD1 matching over 9 bases. In nucleotides, the CDR3 is TGTGCCAGCCGCCACGGAGGGGGACAGGGTAGCAATCAGCCCCAGCATTTT. Translating gives CASRHGGGQGSNQPQHF.